This TCR beta chain was recovered during a study of lymphopenia after photon versus proton radiotherapy. Study-wide findings and caveats: Post-nadir diversity loss with photons came from oligoclonal expansion, particularly CD8+ Temra cells. Only patients who died were analyzed for survival; proton advantage is unproven. Proton therapy kept repertoires fairly stable, unlike photons, which gained effector/memory cells.

The assay was immunoSEQ multiplex PCR, and TCRdb's table has in-frame clones only and misses some. The table shows 20,000 to 25,000 clones, with approximately 81% occurring only once. Comment on this clone: Antigen unknown.

Trimming took 5 bases from V and 6 from J; bases not matched to a gene: 9. CDR3 length equals 14 residues. Germline lookup yields CDR1 SEHNR and CDR2 FQNEAQ (reference sequence). The material was peripheral blood, obtained from a patient treated with photon-based radiotherapy. The genes are TRBV7-9 and TRBJ1-1; 7 positions agree with TRBD1. This clonotype was sampled from a man between 60 and 75 years old with pancreatic cancer. Here the CDR3 reads CASSPQGGDSEAFF. For the CDR3, the DNA is TGTGCCAGCAGCCCACAAGGGGGCGATTCTGAAGCTTTCTTT. Looking up the rest from reference TRBV7-9 and TRBJ1-1 gives the full variable domain: DTGVSQNPRHKITKRGQNVTFRCDPISEHNRLYWYRQTLGQGPEFLTYFQNEAQLEKSRLLSDRFSAERPKGSFSTLEIQRTEQGDSAMYLCASSPQGGDSEAFFGQGTRLTVV.